The clone carrying this TCR beta chain was picked up one time. Its antigen is not known. The entry originates in a study of cytomegalovirus exposure and HLA in healthy donors. Study-wide background: Unique TCRs from HLA-typed donors, 75 million to 100 million of them, were held in an early data release. Study-level findings and limits: A later analysis linked a missense variant in DCLRE1C to the trimming of TCR beta V and J genes. Reportedly, TCR beta sequences accurately predicted HLA-A and HLA-B alleles in most subjects.

Samples came from healthy bone marrow donors. Primers for the PCR totalled 60 Vbeta and 13 Jbeta. Clones were sequenced by immunoSEQ multiplex PCR, and TCRdb holds only the in-frame ones, with some missing. The sample lists 130,000 or so clones, approximately 65% occurring once. Germline V gives CDR1 MNHNS, CDR2 SASEGT. This CDR3 contains 12 residues. J gave up 6 bases and V 8 bases, and 5 bases lay outside the gene matches. This TCR was sampled from a man aged 18 to 35 in good health and CMV-seronegative. Sequences were obtained from PBMCs. The rearrangement links TRBV6-1 to TRBJ1-2, with 8 nucleotides matching TRBD1. CDR3 bases: TGTGCCAGCGGAGACAGGGGTAATGGCTACACCTTC. It yields the protein CASGDRGNGYTF.